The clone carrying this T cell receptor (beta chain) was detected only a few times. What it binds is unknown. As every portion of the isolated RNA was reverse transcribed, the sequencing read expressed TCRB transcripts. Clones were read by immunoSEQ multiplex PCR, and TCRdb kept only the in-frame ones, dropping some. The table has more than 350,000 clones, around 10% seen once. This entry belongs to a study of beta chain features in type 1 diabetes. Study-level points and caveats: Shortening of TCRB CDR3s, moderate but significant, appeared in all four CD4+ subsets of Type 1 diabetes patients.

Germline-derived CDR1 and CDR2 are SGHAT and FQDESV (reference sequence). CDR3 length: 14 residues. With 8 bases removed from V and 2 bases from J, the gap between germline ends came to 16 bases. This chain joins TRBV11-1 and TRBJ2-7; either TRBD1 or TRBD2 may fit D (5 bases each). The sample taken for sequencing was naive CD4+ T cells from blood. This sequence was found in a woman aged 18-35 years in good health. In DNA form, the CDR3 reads TGTGCCAGCCGTCGGGGCAGGAGCGCCTACGAGCAGTACTTC. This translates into CASRRGRSAYEQYF. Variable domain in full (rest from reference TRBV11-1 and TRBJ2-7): EAEVAQSPRYKITEKSQAVAFWCDPISGHATLYWYRQILGQGPELLVQFQDESVVDDSQLPKDRFSAERLKGVDSTLKIQPAELGDSAMYLCASRRGRSAYEQYFGPGTRLTVT.